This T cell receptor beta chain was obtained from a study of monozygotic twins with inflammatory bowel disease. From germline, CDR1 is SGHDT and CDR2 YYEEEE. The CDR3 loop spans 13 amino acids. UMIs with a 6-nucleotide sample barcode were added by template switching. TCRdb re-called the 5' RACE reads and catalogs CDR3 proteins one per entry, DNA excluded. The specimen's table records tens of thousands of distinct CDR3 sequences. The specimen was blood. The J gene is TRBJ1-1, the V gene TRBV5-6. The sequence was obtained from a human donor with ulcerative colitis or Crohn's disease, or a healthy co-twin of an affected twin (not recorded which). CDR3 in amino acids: CASSLQWETEAFF.